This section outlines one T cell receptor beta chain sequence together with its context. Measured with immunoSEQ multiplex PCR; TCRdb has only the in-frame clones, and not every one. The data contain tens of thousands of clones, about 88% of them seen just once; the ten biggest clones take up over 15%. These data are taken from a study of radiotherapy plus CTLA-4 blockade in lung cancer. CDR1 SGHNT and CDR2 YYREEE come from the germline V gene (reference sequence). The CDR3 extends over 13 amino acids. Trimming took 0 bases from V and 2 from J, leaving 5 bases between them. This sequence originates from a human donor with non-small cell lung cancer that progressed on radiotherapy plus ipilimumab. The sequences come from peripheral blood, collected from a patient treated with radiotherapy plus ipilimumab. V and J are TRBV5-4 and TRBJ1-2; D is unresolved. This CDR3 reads CASSLGRNYGYTF. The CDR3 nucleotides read TGTGCCAGCAGCTTGGGGAGAAACTATGGCTACACCTTC.